The 4 T cell receptor beta chains below come from one sample, sequenced in a study of blood T cell repertoires in COVID-19. Assay: immunoSEQ multiplex PCR; the TCRdb copy retains only in-frame clones and omits some. Of tens of thousands of clones listed, roughly 86% are singletons. The sequencing sample was made of peripheral blood. These receptors all come from a man in his 70s with acute or convalescent COVID-19.

The chain uses TRBV19 and TRBJ2-5; 9 nucleotides align to TRBD2. CDR1 LNHDA and CDR2 SQIVND come from the germline V gene (reference sequence). V lost 5 bases, J lost 5 bases, and 9 bases stayed unmatched. The CDR3 spans 15 residues. Here the CDR3 DNA reads TGTGCCAGTAGTCCCCGAGGTAGCGGGAGTGAGACCCAGTACTTC. Protein: CASSPRGSGSETQYF.

The chain recombines TRBV6-5 with TRBJ2-7, with TRBD1 as a possible D gene (6 bases). This CDR3 is 14 amino acids long. Trimming shortened V by 7 bases and J by 3 bases, and 16 bases separated the two germline ends. The V gene's germline CDR1 is MNHEY and CDR2 SVGAGI. CDR3 coding DNA: TGTGCCAGCATTCCGGACAGCTACCACTACGAGCAGTACTTC. Translated: CASIPDSYHYEQYF.

The rearrangement joins TRBV5-1 to TRBJ2-2; D perhaps matches TRBD1 (6 bases). The V end lost 4 bases, the J end lost 0 bases, and 7 bases lay between the germline ends. From germline, CDR1 is SGHRS and CDR2 YFSETQ. The CDR3 has 14 residues. The CDR3 nucleotides are TGCGCCAGCAGCGGACAGTCGAACACCGGGGAGCTGTTTTTT. Protein sequence: CASSGQSNTGELFF.

The rearrangement uses TRBV7-9 and TRBJ2-5; perhaps TRBD2 as D (6 bases). Per germline, CDR1 SEHNR and CDR2 FQNEAQ (reference sequence). With 1 base removed from V and 5 bases from J, the gap between germline ends came to 14 bases. The CDR3 loop spans 15 amino acids. The CDR3 DNA sequence: TGTGCCAGCAGCTTAGTCGGAGGGTCTTGGGAGACCCAGTACTTC. It codes for CASSLVGGSWETQYF. Full variable domain (rest looked up from reference TRBV7-9 and TRBJ2-5): DTGVSQNPRHKITKRGQNVTFRCDPISEHNRLYWYRQTLGQGPEFLTYFQNEAQLEKSRLLSDRFSAERPKGSFSTLEIQRTEQGDSAMYLCASSLVGGSWETQYFGPGTRLLVL.